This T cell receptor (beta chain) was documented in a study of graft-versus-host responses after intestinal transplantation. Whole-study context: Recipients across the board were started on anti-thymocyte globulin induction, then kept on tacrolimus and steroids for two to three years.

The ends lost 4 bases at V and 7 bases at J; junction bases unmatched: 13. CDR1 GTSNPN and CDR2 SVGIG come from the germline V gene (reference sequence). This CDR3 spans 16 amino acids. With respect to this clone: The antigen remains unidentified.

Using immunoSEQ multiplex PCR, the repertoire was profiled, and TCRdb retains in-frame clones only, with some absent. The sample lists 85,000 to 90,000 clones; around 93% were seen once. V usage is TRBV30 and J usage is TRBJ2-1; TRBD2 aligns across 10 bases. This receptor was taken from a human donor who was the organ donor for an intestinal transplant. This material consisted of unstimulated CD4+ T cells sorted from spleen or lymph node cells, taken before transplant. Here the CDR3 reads CAWNRGASGSKNEQFF. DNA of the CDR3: TGTGCCTGGAATAGGGGAGCTAGCGGGAGTAAGAATGAGCAGTTCTTC. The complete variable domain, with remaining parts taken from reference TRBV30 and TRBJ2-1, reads SQTIHQWPATLVQPVGSPLSLECTVEGTSNPNLYWYRQAAGRGLQLLFYSVGIGQISSEVPQNLSASRPQDRQFILSSKKLLLSDSGFYLCAWNRGASGSKNEQFFGPGTRLTVL.